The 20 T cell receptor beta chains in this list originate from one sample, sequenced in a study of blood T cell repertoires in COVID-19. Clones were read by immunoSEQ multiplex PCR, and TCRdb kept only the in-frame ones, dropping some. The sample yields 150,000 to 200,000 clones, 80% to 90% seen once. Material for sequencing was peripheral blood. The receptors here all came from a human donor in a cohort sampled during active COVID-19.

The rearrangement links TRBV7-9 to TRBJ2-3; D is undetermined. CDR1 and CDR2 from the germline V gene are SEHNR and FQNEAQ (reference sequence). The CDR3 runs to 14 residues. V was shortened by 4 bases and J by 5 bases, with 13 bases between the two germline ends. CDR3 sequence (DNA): TGTGCCAGCAGCTCCGTGGCTGTGGTAGATACGCAGTATTTT. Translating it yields CASSSVAVVDTQYF.

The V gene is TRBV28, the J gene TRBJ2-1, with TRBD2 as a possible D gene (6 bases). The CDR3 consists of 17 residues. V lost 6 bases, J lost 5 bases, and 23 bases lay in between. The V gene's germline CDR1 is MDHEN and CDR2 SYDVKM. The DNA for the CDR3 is TGTGCCAGCAGAAGCGGGTGGCGGGAAATCGGGGACAATGAGCAGTTCTTC. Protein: CASRSGWREIGDNEQFF.

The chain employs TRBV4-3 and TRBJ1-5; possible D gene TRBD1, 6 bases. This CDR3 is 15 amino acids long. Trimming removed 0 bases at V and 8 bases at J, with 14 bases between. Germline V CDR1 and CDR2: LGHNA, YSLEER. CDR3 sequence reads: CASSQDPGGGKPQHF. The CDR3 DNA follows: TGCGCCAGCAGCCAAGATCCGGGGGGCGGGAAGCCCCAGCATTTT.

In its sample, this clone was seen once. The CDR3 reads CASSFSTEAFF. The CDR3 DNA reads TGTGCCAGCAGCTTTAGCACTGAAGCTTTCTTT. The chain is built from TRBV7-6 and TRBJ1-1; D gene ambiguous. Trimming left V 3 bases short and J 4 bases short, with 3 bases between. The CDR3 consists of 11 residues. Germline V gives CDR1 SGHVS, CDR2 FNYEAQ.

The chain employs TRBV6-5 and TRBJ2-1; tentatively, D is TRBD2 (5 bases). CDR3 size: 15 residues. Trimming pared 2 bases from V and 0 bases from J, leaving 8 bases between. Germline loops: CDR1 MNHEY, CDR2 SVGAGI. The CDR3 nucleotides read TGTGCCAGCAGTTACGACGGGGTCTCCTACAATGAGCAGTTCTTC. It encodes CASSYDGVSYNEQFF.

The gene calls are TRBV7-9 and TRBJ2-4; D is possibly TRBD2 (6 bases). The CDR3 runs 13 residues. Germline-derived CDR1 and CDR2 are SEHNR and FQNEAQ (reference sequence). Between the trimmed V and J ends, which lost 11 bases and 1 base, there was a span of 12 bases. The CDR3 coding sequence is TGTGCCTCCTCCCGGGGGGCCAAAAACATTCAGTACTTC. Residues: CASSRGAKNIQYF.

CDR3 sequence (DNA): TGTGCCAGCCGGACAGGGCCAGTTAGCAATGAGCAGTTCTTC. Amino acid sequence: CASRTGPVSNEQFF. The genes are TRBV27 and TRBJ2-1; 8 bases agree with TRBD1. The CDR3 length is 14 residues. CDR1 and CDR2 (germline): MNHEY, SMNVEV (reference sequence). V was pared by 8 bases and J by 6 bases, with 9 bases of the junction left unmatched.

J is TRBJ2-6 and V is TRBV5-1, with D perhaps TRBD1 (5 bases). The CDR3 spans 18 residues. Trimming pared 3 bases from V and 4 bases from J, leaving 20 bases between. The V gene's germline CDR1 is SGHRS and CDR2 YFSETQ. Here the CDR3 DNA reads TGCGCCAGCAGCTACCGTATACAAGGGGCACAGGGGGCCAACGTCCTGACTTTC. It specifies CASSYRIQGAQGANVLTF.

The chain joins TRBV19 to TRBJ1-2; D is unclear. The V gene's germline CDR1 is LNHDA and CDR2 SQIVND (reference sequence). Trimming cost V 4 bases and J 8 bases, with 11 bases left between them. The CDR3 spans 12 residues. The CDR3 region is CASSKEDYGYTF. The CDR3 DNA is TGTGCCAGTAGTAAGGAGGATTACGGCTACACCTTC.

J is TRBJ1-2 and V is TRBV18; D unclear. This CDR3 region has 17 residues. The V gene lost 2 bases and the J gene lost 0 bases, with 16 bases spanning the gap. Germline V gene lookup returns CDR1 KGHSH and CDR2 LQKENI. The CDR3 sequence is CASSPSPIGTANYGYTF. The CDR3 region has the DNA TGTGCCAGCTCACCATCCCCCATAGGAACAGCTAACTATGGCTACACCTTC.

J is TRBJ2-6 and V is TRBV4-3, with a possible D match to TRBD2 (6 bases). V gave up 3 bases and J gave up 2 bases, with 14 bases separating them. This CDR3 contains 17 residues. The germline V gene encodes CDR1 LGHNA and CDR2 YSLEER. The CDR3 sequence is CASSHESTRAGANVLTF. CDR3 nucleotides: TGCGCCAGCAGCCACGAATCGACTAGGGCTGGGGCCAACGTCCTGACTTTC.

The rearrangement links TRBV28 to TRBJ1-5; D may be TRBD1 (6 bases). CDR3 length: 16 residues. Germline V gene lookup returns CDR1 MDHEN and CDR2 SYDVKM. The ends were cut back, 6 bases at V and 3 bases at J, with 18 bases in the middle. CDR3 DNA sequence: TGTGCCAGCAGCTTGGGATTAGGGGGTGACAATCAGCCCCAGCATTTT. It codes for CASSLGLGGDNQPQHF.

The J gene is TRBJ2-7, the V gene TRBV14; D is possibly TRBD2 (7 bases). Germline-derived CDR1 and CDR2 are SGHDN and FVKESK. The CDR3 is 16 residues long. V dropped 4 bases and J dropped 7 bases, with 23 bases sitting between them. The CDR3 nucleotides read TGTGCCAGCAGCCCCTGGGGGGGACACCTACGTATAGAGCAGTACTTC. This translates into CASSPWGGHLRIEQYF.

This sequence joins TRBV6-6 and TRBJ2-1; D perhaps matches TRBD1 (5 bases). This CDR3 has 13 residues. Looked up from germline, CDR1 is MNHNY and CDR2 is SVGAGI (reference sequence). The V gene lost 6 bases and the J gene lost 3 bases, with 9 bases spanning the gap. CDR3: CASRDSIYNEQFF. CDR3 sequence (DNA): TGTGCCAGCAGAGACAGTATCTACAATGAGCAGTTCTTC.

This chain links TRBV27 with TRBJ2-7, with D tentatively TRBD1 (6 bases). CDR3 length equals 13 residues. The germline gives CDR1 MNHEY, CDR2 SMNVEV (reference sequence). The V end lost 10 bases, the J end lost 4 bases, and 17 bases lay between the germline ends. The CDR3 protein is CATSRTAEYEQYF. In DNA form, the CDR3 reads TGTGCCACCAGCAGGACAGCAGAATACGAGCAGTACTTC.

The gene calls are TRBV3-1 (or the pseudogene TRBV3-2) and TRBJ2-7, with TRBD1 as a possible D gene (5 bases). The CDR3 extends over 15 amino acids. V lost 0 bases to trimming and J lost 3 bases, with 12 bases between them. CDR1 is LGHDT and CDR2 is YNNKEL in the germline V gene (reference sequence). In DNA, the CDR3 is TGTGCCAGCAGCCAAGACGAGAGACAGATCTACGAGCAGTACTTC. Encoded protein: CASSQDERQIYEQYF.

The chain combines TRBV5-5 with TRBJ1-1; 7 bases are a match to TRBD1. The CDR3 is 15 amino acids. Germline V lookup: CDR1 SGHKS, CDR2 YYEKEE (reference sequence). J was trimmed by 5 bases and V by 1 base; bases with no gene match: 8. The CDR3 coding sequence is TGTGCCAGCAGCTTGATAGGGGGCATCGGTACTGAAGCTTTCTTT. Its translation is CASSLIGGIGTEAFF.

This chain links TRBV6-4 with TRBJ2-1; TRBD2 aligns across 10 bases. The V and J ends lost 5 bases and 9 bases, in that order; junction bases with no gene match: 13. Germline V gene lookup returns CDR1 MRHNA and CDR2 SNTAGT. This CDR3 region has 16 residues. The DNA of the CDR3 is TGTGCCAGCAGTCTCTACCTAGCGGGAGATATGGGTGAGCAGTTCTTC. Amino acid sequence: CASSLYLAGDMGEQFF.

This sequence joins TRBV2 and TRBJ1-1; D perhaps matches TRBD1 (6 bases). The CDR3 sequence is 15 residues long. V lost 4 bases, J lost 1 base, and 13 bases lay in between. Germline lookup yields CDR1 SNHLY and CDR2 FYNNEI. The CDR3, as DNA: TGTGCCAGCAGTGTGCCGGGACACCAGAACACTGAAGCTTTCTTT. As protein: CASSVPGHQNTEAFF.

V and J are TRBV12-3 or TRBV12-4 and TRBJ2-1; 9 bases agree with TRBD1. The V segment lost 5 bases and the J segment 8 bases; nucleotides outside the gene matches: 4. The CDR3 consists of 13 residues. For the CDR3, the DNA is TGTGCCAGCAGTAGCCGGACAGGGGATGAGCAGTTCTTC. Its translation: CASSSRTGDEQFF.